Sequencing of this TCR beta chain was carried out in a study of blood T cell repertoires in COVID-19. Sequenced by immunoSEQ multiplex PCR; TCRdb stores in-frame clones only, minus some. The top ten clones hold about 3.8% of a sample with 100,000 to 150,000 clones, over 65% of them seen once. The CDR3 contains 14 residues. Germline V gives CDR1 SGHNT, CDR2 YYREEE (reference sequence). The J segment lost 4 bases and the V segment lost 2 bases, leaving 5 bases of the junction unmatched. This sequence joins TRBV5-4 and TRBJ1-2, with 7 bases aligning to TRBD1. This receptor was taken from a man in his sixties with acute or convalescent COVID-19. Sequencing input: peripheral blood. Here the CDR3 DNA reads TGTGCCAGCAGCTTAGATCGGACAGGCTATGGCTACACCTTC. As protein: CASSLDRTGYGYTF.